These T cell receptor beta chains were read from a single sample in a study of radiotherapy plus CTLA-4 blockade in lung cancer. The assay was immunoSEQ multiplex PCR, and TCRdb's table has in-frame clones only and misses some. The sample comprises over 85,000 clones, around 88% of which are singletons, and 4% to 6% rests with the top ten. Here the sequenced sample was peripheral blood, taken from a patient treated with radiotherapy plus ipilimumab. Source of these receptors: a human donor with non-small cell lung cancer that progressed on radiotherapy plus ipilimumab. Each CDR3 is given with its conserved first and last residue. D genes are given only for firm matches. Size is stated for part of the rows, as once, few or many counts, or as a class when the clone is expanded.

>TRBJ2-3|TRBD2|.|TRBV5-1
TGCGCCAGCAGCCCACTGGGACTAGCGGCTAGCACAGATACGCAGTATTTT
CASSPLGLAASTDTQYF
>TRBJ2-1|TRBD2|.|TRBV4-1
TGCGCCAGCAGCTTTAGCGGGACGAGCTCCTACAATGAGCAGTTCTTC
CASSFSGTSSYNEQFF
>TRBJ2-7|TRBD2|.|TRBV9
TGTGCCAGCAGCGTAGCGGGACTAGTGCCTTCATTTCGCTCCTACGAGCAGTACTTC
CASSVAGLVPSFRSYEQYF
>TRBJ2-1|.|.|TRBV5-1
TGCGCCAGCAGCTTATCTAGCGCCAACAATGAGCAGTTCTTC
CASSLSSANNEQFF
>TRBJ2-7|.|.|TRBV27
TGTGCCAGCACCCCGGGTAGGGACGAGCAGTACTTC
CASTPGRDEQYF
>TRBJ1-4|.|.|TRBV5-1
TGCGCCAGCAGCTTGCAGGGGATAACTAATGAAAAACTGTTTTTT
CASSLQGITNEKLFF
>TRBJ1-1|.|.|TRBV19
TGTGCCAGTAGTATGGGTACCGGGTTGGGTGAAGCTTTCTTT
CASSMGTGLGEAFF
>TRBJ2-3|TRBD2|.|TRBV11-3
TGTGCCAGCAGCTCGCCTACTAGCGAGATCACAGATACGCAGTATTTT
CASSSPTSEITDTQYF
>TRBJ2-7|TRBD2|.|TRBV28
TGTGCCAGCAGTTCGCCCAGCGGGAGATCTACCTTGGACGAGCAGTACTTC
CASSSPSGRSTLDEQYF
>TRBJ1-1|.|once|TRBV4-1
TGCGCCAGCAGCCAAGATGGAGGGGCGATGAACACTGAAGCTTTCTTT
CASSQDGGAMNTEAFF
>TRBJ2-3|.|.|TRBV30
TGTGCCTGGAGTGTACAGGGCAGCATAGTGGGGACAGATACGCAGTATTTT
CAWSVQGSIVGTDTQYF
>TRBJ2-1|TRBD1|.|TRBV11-1
TGTGCCAGCAGCTCAAGTGCGCAGGGGGCGCGCAATGAGCAGTTCTTC
CASSSSAQGARNEQFF
>TRBJ1-2|.|few|TRBV18
TGTGCCAGCTCACCAATCGGAGGTGAGGGCTACACCTTC
CASSPIGGEGYTF
>TRBJ1-2|TRBD1|.|TRBV4-2
TGTGCCAGCAGCCAAGTCCCCGCAGGGGGATCAGGGTATGGCTACACCTTC
CASSQVPAGGSGYGYTF
>TRBJ1-2|.|.|TRBV7-8
TGTGCCAGCAGCTCTGGCAGGGGCTATGGCTACACCTTC
CASSSGRGYGYTF
>TRBJ2-3|TRBD2|.|TRBV7-6
TGTGCCAGCAGCTTAGATGTTGCGGGAGACGGCACAGATACGCAGTATTTT
CASSLDVAGDGTDTQYF
>TRBJ2-7|.|.|TRBV6-5
TGTGCCAGCAGTTACCGCGGACCCGAATCCTACGAGCAGTACTTC
CASSYRGPESYEQYF
>TRBJ2-7|.|.|TRBV20-1
TGCAGTGCTACAGAGGGTGACGAGCAGTACTTC
CSATEGDEQYF
>TRBJ1-1|.|.|TRBV4-2
TGTGCCAGCAGCCAATTGCCGAACACTGAAGCTTTCTTT
CASSQLPNTEAFF
>TRBJ2-1|TRBD2|.|TRBV7-9
TGTGCCAGCAGTCCCGGGAGGAGCTCCTACAATGAGCAGTTCTTC
CASSPGRSSYNEQFF
>TRBJ2-7|TRBD2|.|TRBV5-6
TGTGCCAGCAGCTCCGGGACTAGCTCTTCCTACGAGCAGTACTTC
CASSSGTSSSYEQYF
>TRBJ2-7|TRBD2|.|TRBV5-4
TGTGCCAGCAGCTTAGGACTAGTTCGTGAGCAGTACTTC
CASSLGLVREQYF
>TRBJ2-5|TRBD1|.|TRBV7-9
TGTGCCAGCAGCTACCGGACAGGGGGCTTCCAAGAGACCCAGTACTTC
CASSYRTGGFQETQYF
>TRBJ1-2|.|.|TRBV19
TGTGCCAGTAGGACACAGGGAGGTAACTATGGCTACACCTTC
CASRTQGGNYGYTF
>TRBJ2-3|.|.|TRBV4-1
TGCGCCAGCAGCCAAGATCTAGGGGTAGGTGTCGCGACGCAGTATTTT
CASSQDLGVGVATQYF
>TRBJ1-1|TRBD1|.|TRBV5-1
TGCGCCAGCAGCGTTCAAACAGGGGGCTCAGGCACTGAAGCTTTCTTT
CASSVQTGGSGTEAFF
>TRBJ1-2|.|.|TRBV7-2
TGTGCCAGCGCGGACACTTCTCAATGGGTGGGCTACACCTTC
CASADTSQWVGYTF
>TRBJ2-7|.|.|TRBV5-5
TGTGCCAGCAGCGCCGGGACCCTGTACGAGCAGTACTTC
CASSAGTLYEQYF
>TRBJ1-2|.|.|TRBV19
TGTGCCAGTAGTGTGGGCCCCTCTAACTATGGCTACACCTTC
CASSVGPSNYGYTF
>TRBJ2-7|TRBD1|.|TRBV4-2
TGTGCCAGCAGCTATACAGGGGCCTCCTCCTACGAGCAGTACTTC
CASSYTGASSYEQYF
>TRBJ2-5|.|.|TRBV7-3
TGTGCCAGCAGCCTAACCCCGGGAAGCCAAGAGACCCAGTACTTC
CASSLTPGSQETQYF
>TRBJ2-3|.|.|TRBV4-1
TGCGCCAGCAGCCAAGATCCGGGGGCCGGTACGCAGTATTTT
CASSQDPGAGTQYF
>TRBJ2-3|.|once|TRBV27
TGTGCCAGCAGTTTCGCCCCCTTATTCACAGATACGCAGTATTTT
CASSFAPLFTDTQYF
>TRBJ2-7|.|.|TRBV21-1
TGTGCCAGCAACCCCCCCGGGACAGGGGTCTACGAGCAGTACTTC
CASNPPGTGVYEQYF
>TRBJ2-2|.|.|TRBV2
TGTGCCAGCAGTGTACAGGGACTGAACACCGGGGAGCTGTTTTTT
CASSVQGLNTGELFF
>TRBJ1-3|.|.|TRBV6-6
TGTGCCAGCAGCCTCCCTACAGAATCTGGAAACACCATATATTTT
CASSLPTESGNTIYF
>TRBJ2-3|TRBD1|once|TRBV29-1
TGCAGCGACCGGGACAGGGCCCTCCGTGGGCAGTATTTT
CSDRDRALRGQYF
>TRBJ2-3|TRBD1|.|TRBV5-1
TGCGCCAGCAGTTCGGGACAGGACACAGATACGCAGTATTTT
CASSSGQDTDTQYF
>TRBJ2-7|.|.|TRBV6-1
TGTGCCAGCAGTGCGGAGCAGATTACCACCTACGAGCAGTACTTC
CASSAEQITTYEQYF
>TRBJ2-5|TRBD1|.|TRBV4-1
TGCGCCAGCAGCCAAGAAGGGGACAGGGGGCCGGAGACCCAGTACTTC
CASSQEGDRGPETQYF
>TRBJ2-7|.|.|TRBV10-3
TGTGCCATCAGCGGCCAGTATGGAGAGCAGTACTTC
CAISGQYGEQYF
>TRBJ2-1|TRBD2|.|TRBV7-3
TGTGCCAGCAGCTTACAAGGCGGGAGTAAGCAGTTCTTC
CASSLQGGSKQFF
>TRBJ1-2|.|.|TRBV5-1
TGCGCCAGCAGCTTAGGACCGACGGGGGGCTATGGCTACACCTTC
CASSLGPTGGYGYTF
>TRBJ2-7|.|once|TRBV5-4
TGTGCCAGCAGCTTCGGGGCCCCGGCAGCCTCCGAGCAGTACTTC
CASSFGAPAASEQYF
>TRBJ2-7|.|.|TRBV30
TGTGCCTGGACGACAGGAGCCTACGAGCAGTACTTC
CAWTTGAYEQYF
>TRBJ2-5|TRBD2|.|TRBV9
TGTGCCAGCAGCGTAGGGGAGGGGAGAGAGACCCAGTACTTC
CASSVGEGRETQYF
>TRBJ2-4|TRBD2|.|TRBV4-2
TGTGCCAGCAGCCAGGATGGAGGGTATGGTAGCGGGGACACTCAGTACTTC
CASSQDGGYGSGDTQYF
>TRBJ1-1|.|.|TRBV6-6
TGTGCCAGCAGTTACAATATAGGGGCAGAAGCTTTCTTT
CASSYNIGAEAFF
>TRBJ2-5|.|few|TRBV5-6
TGTGCCAGCAGCTTGGGGCTGCAGTTGGACTTC
CASSLGLQLDF
>TRBJ1-1|.|.|TRBV6-6
TGTGCCAGCAGCCGCTCAGGGGTGACTGAAGCTTTCTTT
CASSRSGVTEAFF